This T cell receptor beta chain was recovered during a study of cytomegalovirus exposure and HLA in healthy donors. Regarding the study as a whole: Per published reports, the classifier diagnosed cytomegalovirus status with high specificity and sensitivity. Later, an analysis found that common viral pathogens appeared to be linked with several of the most significant clusters.

With 60 Vbeta and 13 Jbeta primers, the PCR was carried out. Clones were read by immunoSEQ multiplex PCR, and TCRdb kept only the in-frame ones, dropping some. Of roughly 130,000 clones detected, around three fifths appear once; the ten largest clones hold about 8%. The trim removed 5 bases at V and 5 bases at J, leaving 8 bases unmatched. The length of the CDR3 is 14 residues. Per germline, CDR1 SGHAT and CDR2 FQNNGV. A word on this clone: The antigen is not known.

The clonotype originates from a woman aged 40-49 years in good health and CMV-seropositive. Sequenced sample: PBMCs. The chain combines TRBV11-2 with TRBJ1-2; 7 bases match TRBD1. Here the CDR3 DNA reads TGTGCCAGCAGCCAGAGGGGGCCAGCGTATGGCTACACCTTC. Translating gives CASSQRGPAYGYTF.